The TCR beta chain described here comes from a study of early T cells in non-severe SARS-CoV-2 infection. The study's findings and limits: Matching results from VDJdb favored anti-spike CD8 responses, leaving private and CD4 specificities undetected.

Individually, cDNA molecules had unique molecular identifiers attached to them. Each CDR3 protein gets one entry after TCRdb re-called the 5' RACE reads with MiXCR. The table shows roughly 120,000 distinct CDR3 sequences, with 15% occurring only once. The CDR3 length is 14 residues. Trimming cost V 2 bases and J 2 bases; bases outside gene matches: 2. Germline CDR1 and CDR2: SNHLY and FYNNEI. With regard to this clonotype: Its antigen remains unknown.

The sequenced sample consisted of whole blood. The genes are TRBV2 and TRBJ1-1, with 7 nucleotides matching TRBD1. The origin of this receptor is an adult who was a healthcare worker with PCR-confirmed SARS-CoV-2 infection or an uninfected control (not recorded which). The chain's CDR3 is CASSERQGNTEAFF. The DNA of the CDR3 is TGTGCCAGCAGTGAAAGACAGGGAAACACTGAAGCTTTCTTT.